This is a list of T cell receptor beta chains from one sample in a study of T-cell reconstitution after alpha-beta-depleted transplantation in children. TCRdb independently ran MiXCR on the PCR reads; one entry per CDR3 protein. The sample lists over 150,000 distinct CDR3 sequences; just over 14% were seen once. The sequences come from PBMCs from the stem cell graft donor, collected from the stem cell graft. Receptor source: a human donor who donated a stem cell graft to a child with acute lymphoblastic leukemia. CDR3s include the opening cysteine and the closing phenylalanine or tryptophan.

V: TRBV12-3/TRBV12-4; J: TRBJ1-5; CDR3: CASSLGAIKPQHF
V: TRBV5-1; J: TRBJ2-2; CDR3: CASSLLPGTSTGELFF
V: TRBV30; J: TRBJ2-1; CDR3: CAGSSYNEQFF
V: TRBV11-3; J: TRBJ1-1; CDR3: CASSFQGINTEAFF
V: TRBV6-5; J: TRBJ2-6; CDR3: CASSYEGSGANVLTF
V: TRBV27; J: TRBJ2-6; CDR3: CASSSVRQANVLTF
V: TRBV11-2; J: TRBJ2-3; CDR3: CASSLGGPDTQYF
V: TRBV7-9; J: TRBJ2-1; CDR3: CASSSGRGQGDYNEQFF
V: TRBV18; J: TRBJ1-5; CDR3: CASSPRDGNQPQHF
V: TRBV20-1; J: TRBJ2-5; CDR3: CSARDLSGSLETQYF
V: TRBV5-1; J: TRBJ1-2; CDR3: CASSFIAEDGYTF
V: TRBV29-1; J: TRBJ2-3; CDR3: CSVDPVGGTDTQYF
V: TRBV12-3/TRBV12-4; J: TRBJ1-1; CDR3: CASSFGLRLTTDTEAFF
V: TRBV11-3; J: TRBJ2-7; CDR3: CASTTRGEQYF
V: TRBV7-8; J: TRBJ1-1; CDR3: CASSPGDGEAFF
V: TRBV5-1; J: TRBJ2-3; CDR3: CASSRLAGVGDTQYF
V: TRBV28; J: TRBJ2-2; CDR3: CASSFFGQGRNTGELFF
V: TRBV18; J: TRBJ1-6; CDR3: CASSPPRARAIGPLHF
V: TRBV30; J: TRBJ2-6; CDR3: CAWSPHTDSGANVLTF
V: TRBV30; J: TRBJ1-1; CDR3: CAWSVDFRMEAFF
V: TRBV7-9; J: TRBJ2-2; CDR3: CASSLNLRTGELFF
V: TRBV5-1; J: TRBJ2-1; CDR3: CASSLEAGSYNEQFF
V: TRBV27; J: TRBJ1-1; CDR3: CASSALAADTGEAFF
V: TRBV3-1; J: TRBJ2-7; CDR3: CASSQDRASYEQYF
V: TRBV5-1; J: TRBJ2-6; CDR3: CASSPGFRDRGPPYSGANVLTF
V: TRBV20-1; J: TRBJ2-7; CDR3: CSARQGAYEQYF
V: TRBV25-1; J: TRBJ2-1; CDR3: CASSEPPGTGGLNEQFF
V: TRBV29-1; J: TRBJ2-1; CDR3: CSVGVQRDGNEQFF
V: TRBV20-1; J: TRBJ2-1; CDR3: CSARDRMGGGYNEQFF
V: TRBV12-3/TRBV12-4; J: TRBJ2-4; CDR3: CASSLYWNNPRAKNIQYF
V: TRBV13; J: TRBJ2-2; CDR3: CASSLWEVKGSTSPGELFF
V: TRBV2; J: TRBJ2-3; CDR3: CASSPQGSTDTQYF
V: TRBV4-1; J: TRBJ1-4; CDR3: CASGALATNEKLFF
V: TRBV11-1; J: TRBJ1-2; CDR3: CASSVRDGISKSNYGYTF
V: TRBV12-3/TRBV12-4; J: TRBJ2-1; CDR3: CATHFGGSYNEQFF
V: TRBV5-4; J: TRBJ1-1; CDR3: CASSLILHRGTEAFF
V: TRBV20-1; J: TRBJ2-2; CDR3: CSARDPGAHTGELFF
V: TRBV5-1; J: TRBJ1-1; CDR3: CASTPTTPNSWNTEAFF
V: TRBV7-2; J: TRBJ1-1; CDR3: CAITTRRGTEAFF
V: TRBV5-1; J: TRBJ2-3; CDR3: CASSLQRVTDTQYF
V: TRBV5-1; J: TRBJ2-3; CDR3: CASSLRTSLDTQYF
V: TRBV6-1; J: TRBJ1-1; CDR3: CASQTAGRGTEAFF
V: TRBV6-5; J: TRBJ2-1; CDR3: CASSYSGSHNEQFF
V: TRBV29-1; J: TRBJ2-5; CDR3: CSVAGTSGRVETQYF
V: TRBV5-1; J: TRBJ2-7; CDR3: CASSPDGVYEQYF
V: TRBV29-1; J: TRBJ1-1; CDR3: CSVEEGGRTEAFF
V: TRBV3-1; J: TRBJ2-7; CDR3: CASSQDETGFYEQYF
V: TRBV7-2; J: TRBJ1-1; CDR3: CASSPGRGYAEAFF
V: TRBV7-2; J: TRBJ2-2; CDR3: CASSLAQKSYSLPGELFF
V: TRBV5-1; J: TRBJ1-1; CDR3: CASSSDREDPEAFF
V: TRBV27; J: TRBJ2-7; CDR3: CASGLTLTSVHEQYF
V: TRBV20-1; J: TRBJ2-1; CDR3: CSARDRASAPYNEQFF
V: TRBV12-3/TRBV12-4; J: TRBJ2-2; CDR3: CASSLSTTGELFF
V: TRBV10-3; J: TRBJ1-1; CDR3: CAISGEGVSTEAFF